The sequence of this TCR beta chain was determined in a study of graft-versus-host responses after intestinal transplantation. Study-wide background: Multivisceral, liver-intestinal, or isolated intestinal grafts were transplanted into recipients. The recipients all started with anti-thymocyte globulin induction and then took tacrolimus and steroids for 3 to 4 years.

Study outcomes and limitations: The authors found GvH clones in recipient marrow, some appearing first in ileum or blood. Allografts carried high graft-versus-host to host-versus-graft clonal ratios in patients having graft-donor T cell macrochimerism.

As for this clone: Antigen unknown.

TCRdb's copy holds only in-frame clones and misses some; the assay was immunoSEQ multiplex PCR. The table includes 25,000 or so clones, approximately 90% detected once. This TCR came from a human patient who received an intestinal transplant, so some T cells may come from the graft donor. The specimen was PBMCs, collected around 40 days after intestinal transplant.

The CDR3: CASSPRVSGRSNTGELFF. The CDR3 DNA follows: TGTGCCAGCAGCCCCCGGGTTAGCGGGAGATCAAACACCGGGGAGCTGTTTTTT. The V and J genes are TRBV4-2 and TRBJ2-2; TRBD2 agrees at 9 bases. The CDR3 spans 18 residues. The junction had 11 bases not matched to a gene; V was cut back by 4 bases and J by 2 bases. In germline, CDR1 is LGHNA, CDR2 YNFKEQ.